Presented here are 22 T cell receptor beta chains from one specimen sequenced in a study of shared clonotypes between healthy human individuals. Clones were read by immunoSEQ multiplex PCR, and TCRdb kept only the in-frame ones, dropping some. The sample yields roughly 1 million clones, about 75% seen once. Sequencing input: memory CD4+ T cells sorted from blood. This sample's subset: CD45RA-negative fraction. The receptor set was obtained from a man younger than 35 in good health.

The chain carries TRBV7-9 and TRBJ1-2, with 7 nucleotides matching TRBD1. With 5 bases clipped from V and 7 bases from J, the junction kept 16 bases outside the gene matches. This CDR3 contains 16 residues. The germline V gene has CDR1 SEHNR and CDR2 FQNEAQ (reference sequence). This CDR3 reads CASSARRLTGLSGYTF. CDR3 DNA: TGTGCCAGCAGCGCCAGGCGGCTGACAGGGCTGAGTGGCTACACCTTC.

As concerns this clone: The same CDR3 is also encoded by other DNA sequences in this sample. CDR3 amino acids: CASSLTQNYGYTF. The CDR3 DNA reads as TGCGCCAGCAGCTTGACACAAAACTATGGCTACACCTTC. The chain has TRBV5-1 and TRBJ1-2; the D is unclear. The CDR3 totals 13 residues. CDR1 is SGHRS, CDR2 YFSETQ, per germline. The ends were cut back, 1 base at V and 2 bases at J, with 6 bases in the middle.

The chain recombines TRBV28 with TRBJ1-2, with D perhaps matching TRBD1 (5 bases). V was clipped by 6 bases and J by 3 bases, with 23 bases between them. The CDR3 runs to 17 residues. In germline, CDR1 is MDHEN, CDR2 SYDVKM. The CDR3 DNA follows: TGTGCCAGCAGACATCCGCCCAGGGTAATCGAGGACTATGGCTACACCTTC. It translates to CASRHPPRVIEDYGYTF.

This clone came up a few times. The chain is built from TRBV10-3 and TRBJ2-1; 7 bases match TRBD2. From germline, CDR1 is ENHRY and CDR2 SYGVKD. The CDR3 is 15 residues long. Losses at the gene ends were 5 bases for V and 3 bases for J; bases not matched to a gene: 7. The CDR3 nucleotides read TGTGCCATCAGTACCGGACTAGATGACTACAATGAGCAGTTCTTC. This sequence encodes CAISTGLDDYNEQFF.

A remark on this clone: Other DNA sequences in the sample encode the same CDR3. The rearrangement joins TRBV6-1 to TRBJ1-1, with a weak D call TRBD1 (5 bases). The V end was cut by 3 bases, the J end by 0 bases, with 8 bases between. Germline V lookup: CDR1 MNHNS, CDR2 SASEGT. The CDR3 contains 14 residues. Written as DNA, the CDR3 is TGTGCCAGCAGTGAGGGCAGGGTGAACACTGAAGCTTTCTTT. Translating gives CASSEGRVNTEAFF.

This clone was observed at least ten times. Other DNA sequences within the sample encode an identical CDR3. This chain links TRBV7-9 with TRBJ1-2, with D perhaps matching TRBD1 (5 bases). CDR3 size: 12 residues. V was trimmed by 1 base and J by 5 bases, leaving 5 bases between them. Germline loops: CDR1 SEHNR, CDR2 FQNEAQ (reference sequence). CDR3 DNA: TGTGCCAGCAGCTTAGAGGGGTATGGCTACACCTTC. It codes for CASSLEGYGYTF.

The chain couples TRBV29-1 to TRBJ2-2; 11 bases match TRBD2. The CDR3 spans 15 residues. The germline gives CDR1 SQVTM, CDR2 ANQGSEA. J was trimmed by 4 bases and V by 7 bases; bases with no gene match: 8. The CDR3 sequence: CSATSGSEFTGELFF. The DNA of the CDR3 is TGCAGCGCAACTAGCGGGAGTGAGTTCACCGGGGAGCTGTTTTTT.

This clone was picked up one time. J is TRBJ1-6 and V is TRBV4-3; D is unresolved. CDR1 is LGHNA, CDR2 YSLEER, per germline. The V and J ends lost 0 bases and 9 bases respectively, with 9 bases between them. The CDR3 is 14 residues long. CDR3 DNA sequence: TGCGCCAGCAGCCAAGAGGTCAGGAGTTCACCCCTCCACTTT. It codes for CASSQEVRSSPLHF.

V gene TRBV7-6 combines with J gene TRBJ2-3; 12 bases match TRBD2. The CDR3 is 17 amino acids. Germline CDR1 reads SGHVS; CDR2 reads FNYEAQ. With V trimmed by 4 bases and J by 6 bases, 11 bases remained unmatched. The CDR3 sequence is CASSSGTSGRILDTQYF. The CDR3 DNA sequence: TGTGCCAGCAGCTCCGGCACTAGCGGGAGGATTCTGGATACGCAGTATTTT.

The chain uses TRBV6-5 and TRBJ2-7, with 8 bases aligning to TRBD1. The CDR3 is 15 amino acids. In germline, CDR1 is MNHEY, CDR2 SVGAGI. V trimming: 7 bases; J trimming: 0 bases; junction bases outside the gene matches: 8. For the CDR3, the DNA is TGTGCCAGCACCATCTCCGGGACAGGCTCCTACGAGCAGTACTTC. Protein sequence: CASTISGTGSYEQYF.

The rearrangement uses TRBV30 and TRBJ1-6; D not resolved. The V end lost 3 bases, the J end lost 6 bases, and 15 bases lay between the germline ends. Germline CDR1 and CDR2: GTSNPN and SVGIG (reference sequence). There are 15 residues in the CDR3. The CDR3 nucleotides read TGTGCCTGGAGGTTGCCCCCCGGGGTTAATTCACCCCTCCACTTT. Protein sequence: CAWRLPPGVNSPLHF.

V and J are TRBV18 and TRBJ1-2, with D unclear. This CDR3 is 12 amino acids long. CDR1 is KGHSH, CDR2 LQKENI, per germline. The ends were cut back, 3 bases at V and 8 bases at J, with 10 bases in the middle. This CDR3 is CASSPQGKGYTF. CDR3 in DNA: TGTGCCAGCTCACCGCAAGGGAAAGGCTACACCTTC.

This clone showed up just once. The genes are TRBV6-5 and TRBJ2-5; D is unclear. Germline V CDR1 and CDR2: MNHEY, SVGAGI. Between the trimmed V and J ends, which lost 8 bases and 1 base, there was a span of 8 bases. This CDR3 is 12 amino acids long. The CDR3 loop reads CASGHPQETQYF. Here the CDR3 DNA reads TGTGCCAGCGGCCACCCCCAAGAGACCCAGTACTTC.

This clone showed up just once. This sequence joins TRBV28 and TRBJ1-2; D is ambiguous. The CDR3 sequence is 15 residues long. The V gene's germline CDR1 is MDHEN and CDR2 SYDVKM. V was cut by 3 bases and J by 7 bases, with 18 bases left in between. The CDR3 DNA is TGTGCCAGCAGTTTCACCCCACGGCCTCGAAGTGGCTACACCTTC. Translation gives CASSFTPRPRSGYTF.

This clone was counted a single time. This chain connects TRBV5-1 to TRBJ2-7; TRBD2 matches at 8 bases. CDR3 length: 13 residues. The V segment lost 0 bases and the J segment 6 bases; nucleotides outside the gene matches: 2. The germline V gene has CDR1 SGHRS and CDR2 YFSETQ. The CDR3 reads CASSLGLATEQYF. The DNA of the CDR3 is TGCGCCAGCAGCTTGGGACTAGCGACCGAGCAGTACTTC. Full variable domain (remainder filled in from reference TRBV5-1 and TRBJ2-7): KAGVTQTPRYLIKTRGQQVTLSCSPISGHRSVSWYQQTPGQGLQFLFEYFSETQRNKGNFPGRFSGRQFSNSRSEMNVSTLELGDSALYLCASSLGLATEQYFGPGTRLTVT.

The rearrangement uses TRBV5-4 and TRBJ1-2; 7 bases are a match to TRBD1. There are 15 residues in the CDR3. CDR1 is SGHNT, CDR2 YYREEE, per germline (reference sequence). J gave up 7 bases and V 2 bases, and 11 bases lay outside the gene matches. Written as DNA, the CDR3 is TGTGCCAGCAGCTTAAGAGACAGGGAGATGGGTGGCTACACCTTC. Protein sequence: CASSLRDREMGGYTF.

The genes are TRBV9 and TRBJ2-5; D may be TRBD1 (6 bases). This CDR3 comprises 15 residues. Germline V lookup: CDR1 SGDLS, CDR2 YYNGEE. V lost 0 bases and J 4 bases, leaving 13 bases between the germline ends. The CDR3 sequence is CASSVDARGSETQYF. DNA for the CDR3: TGTGCCAGCAGCGTAGATGCCAGGGGTTCAGAGACCCAGTACTTC.

The genes are TRBV9 and TRBJ2-2; 7 bases align to TRBD1. The germline gives CDR1 SGDLS, CDR2 YYNGEE. CDR3 length: 15 amino acids. V trimming: 1 base; J trimming: 7 bases; junction bases outside the gene matches: 7. CDR3 nucleotide sequence: TGTGCCAGCAGCGTAAATACAGGGGTTAACGGGGAGCTGTTTTTT. Translating it yields CASSVNTGVNGELFF.

This sequence joins TRBV5-4 and TRBJ1-4; D possibly corresponds to TRBD1 (6 bases). Germline V CDR1 and CDR2: SGHNT, YYREEE (reference sequence). V was cut by 3 bases and J by 4 bases, with 13 bases left in between. CDR3 length: 15 amino acids. CDR3 amino acids: CASSSGGQFNEKLFF. CDR3 sequence (DNA): TGTGCCAGCAGCTCCGGGGGGCAGTTTAATGAAAAACTGTTTTTT. Full variable domain (remainder filled in from reference TRBV5-4 and TRBJ1-4): ETGVTQSPTHLIKTRGQQVTLRCSSQSGHNTVSWYQQALGQGPQFIFQYYREEENGRGNFPPRFSGLQFPNYSSELNVNALELDDSALYLCASSSGGQFNEKLFFGSGTQLSVL.

The chain combines TRBV5-4 with TRBJ1-5; tentative D call: TRBD1 (5 bases). Germline CDR1 is SGHNT and CDR2 is YYREEE (reference sequence). Trimming left V 5 bases short and J 3 bases short, with 9 bases between. The CDR3 length is 13 residues. The CDR3 DNA is TGTGCCAGCAGGGCAGGGCCCAATCAGCCCCAGCATTTT. Protein sequence: CASRAGPNQPQHF.

The chain joins TRBV7-2 to TRBJ2-1; D uncertain. The CDR3 spans 16 residues. Germline V gives CDR1 SGHTA, CDR2 FQGNSA. The V end lost 5 bases, the J end lost 4 bases, and 18 bases lay between the germline ends. The CDR3 sequence is CASSHWTTVGYNEQFF. The CDR3 coding sequence is TGTGCCAGCAGCCATTGGACCACGGTGGGTTACAATGAGCAGTTCTTC.

The chain carries TRBV7-9 and TRBJ2-3; possibly TRBD1 or TRBD2 for D (5 bases each). CDR3 length: 15 residues. Trimming shortened V by 4 bases and J by 5 bases, and 16 bases separated the two germline ends. The germline V gene encodes CDR1 SEHNR and CDR2 FQNEAQ (reference sequence). CDR3 loop: CASSSRGAAGDTQYF. The CDR3 region has the DNA TGTGCCAGCAGCTCGAGGGGCGCGGCTGGAGATACGCAGTATTTT.